The rows below give T cell receptor beta chains drawn from one sample of a study of CD8 T cells in ankylosing spondylitis. TCRdb reanalysed the 5' RACE reads using MiXCR and keeps one entry per CDR3 protein. The sample contains around 340,000 distinct CDR3 sequences, 20% to 25% of which appear only once. Sequencing used blood, either unsorted or a sorted T cell fraction (not recorded which). The receptors stem from a male donor with ankylosing spondylitis or in good health (not recorded which). Both conserved end residues are part of each CDR3. A D gene is named only where the DNA matches it firmly. Expanded clones get a size class; other rows say once, few or many, or leave the size out.

TRBV11-2	NA	TRBJ2-5	few	CASSPNVGRETQYF	TGTGCCAGCAGCCCCAATGTGGGGCGAGAGACCCAGTACTTC
TRBV29-1	NA	TRBJ2-7	NA	CSVADRSHEQYF	TGCAGCGTCGCCGACAGGAGCCACGAGCAGTACTTC
TRBV2	TRBD1	TRBJ1-1	few	CASRAGGTEAFF	TGTGCCAGCAGGGCAGGGGGCACTGAAGCTTTCTTT
TRBV2	TRBD2	TRBJ2-1	NA	CAFSLGGVAGASYNEQFF	TGTGCCTTCAGTTTAGGGGGCGTAGCGGGGGCATCCTACAATGAGCAGTTCTTC
TRBV12-3/TRBV12-4	TRBD2	TRBJ2-2	few	CASSWTSGAGELFF	TGTGCCAGCAGTTGGACTAGCGGGGCCGGGGAGCTGTTTTTT
TRBV5-6	NA	TRBJ2-3	few	CASSFGNTQYF	TGTGCCAGCAGCTTCGGCAATACGCAGTATTTT
TRBV12-3/TRBV12-4	TRBD1	TRBJ1-5	few	CASSLGQGAGEPQHF	TGTGCCAGCAGTTTAGGACAGGGGGCCGGGGAGCCCCAGCATTTT
TRBV28	NA	TRBJ2-1	NA	CASSLSNRDNEQFF	TGTGCCAGCAGTTTATCGAACCGGGACAATGAGCAGTTCTTC
TRBV7-9	NA	TRBJ1-1	NA	CASIQEGGTEAFF	TGTGCCAGCATCCAAGAAGGGGGCACTGAAGCTTTCTTT
TRBV12-3/TRBV12-4	NA	TRBJ1-2	NA	CASSVPRGDGYTF	TGTGCCAGCAGTGTTCCTAGGGGGGATGGCTACACCTTC
TRBV11-1	TRBD1	TRBJ2-3	NA	CASSSPRTGTYLTDTQYF	TGTGCCAGCAGCTCCCCCCGGACAGGGACCTACCTCACAGATACGCAGTATTTT
TRBV6-5	TRBD1	TRBJ2-2	few	CASSWGQGLTGELFF	TGTGCCAGCAGTTGGGGACAGGGTTTGACCGGGGAGCTGTTTTTT
TRBV5-1	TRBD2	TRBJ2-7	NA	CASSPASRESSYEQYF	TGCGCCAGCAGCCCGGCCTCGCGGGAGAGCTCCTACGAGCAGTACTTC
TRBV5-1	TRBD2	TRBJ2-7	NA	CASSSSSGPTYEQYF	TGCGCCAGCAGCTCCTCTAGCGGGCCTACCTACGAGCAGTACTTC
TRBV4-1	TRBD1	TRBJ2-3	few	CASSPSPRTGVTDTQYF	TGCGCCAGCAGCCCCTCCCCCCGAACAGGGGTGACAGATACGCAGTATTTT
TRBV12-3/TRBV12-4	NA	TRBJ2-5	few	CASKEGETQYF	TGTGCCAGCAAAGAAGGGGAGACCCAGTACTTC
TRBV13	NA	TRBJ2-7	NA	CASSLGLSIYEQYF	TGTGCCAGCAGCTTAGGCCTCAGCATATACGAGCAGTACTTC
TRBV12-3/TRBV12-4	NA	TRBJ2-1	NA	CASTTGTANNEQFF	TGTGCCTCAACGACCGGGACGGCAAACAATGAGCAGTTCTTC
TRBV4-1	TRBD1	TRBJ2-2	few	CASSQVLTGVNTGELFF	TGCGCCAGCAGCCAAGTCTTGACAGGGGTCAACACCGGGGAGCTGTTTTTT
TRBV19	NA	TRBJ1-1	few	CASSTGDNTEAFF	TGTGCCAGTAGTACAGGGGACAACACTGAAGCTTTCTTT
TRBV2	NA	TRBJ1-1	few	CASGLGQTNTEAFF	TGTGCCAGCGGTCTAGGGCAGACGAACACTGAAGCTTTCTTT
TRBV19	NA	TRBJ2-1	NA	CASSFGATNEQFF	TGTGCCAGTAGTTTCGGGGCCACGAATGAGCAGTTCTTC
TRBV6-1	NA	TRBJ2-1	few	CASSGPGVGGGEQFF	TGTGCCAGCAGTGGCCCGGGCGTCGGCGGCGGTGAGCAGTTCTTC
TRBV29-1	NA	TRBJ2-1	many	CSVEHERPHVQFF	TGCAGCGTTGAACATGAACGGCCCCACGTCCAGTTCTTC
TRBV3-1	TRBD2	TRBJ2-1	NA	CASRSSGGVYNEQFF	TGTGCCAGCAGATCAAGCGGGGGGGTATACAATGAGCAGTTCTTC
TRBV3-1	NA	TRBJ2-1	many	CASSLDSSSYNEQFF	TGTGCCAGCAGCCTGGACAGCAGCTCCTACAATGAGCAGTTCTTC
TRBV6-5	NA	TRBJ2-3	NA	CASSYTDPTDTQYF	TGTGCCAGCAGTTACACGGACCCCACAGATACGCAGTATTTT
TRBV4-1	TRBD1	TRBJ1-1	NA	CASSQDRDSVSTMNTEAFF	TGCGCCAGCAGCCAAGATCGGGACAGCGTTTCGACTATGAACACTGAAGCTTTCTTT
TRBV28	NA	TRBJ2-3	few	CASSLSGTSTDTQYF	TGTGCCAGCAGTTTATCCGGGACAAGCACAGATACGCAGTATTTT
TRBV6-5	NA	TRBJ1-5	NA	CASSYTRTVLGQPQHF	TGTGCCAGCAGTTACACTCGGACAGTTCTCGGTCAGCCCCAGCATTTT
TRBV30	NA	TRBJ2-3	NA	CAWSVGAGARTDTQYF	TGTGCCTGGAGTGTAGGGGCGGGGGCTCGCACAGATACGCAGTATTTT
TRBV27	NA	TRBJ2-7	NA	CASSPRGRYYEQYF	TGTGCCAGCAGCCCACGAGGACGATACTACGAGCAGTACTTC
TRBV6-1	NA	TRBJ2-3	many	CASNSGQGPDTQYF	TGTGCCAGCAACTCTGGCCAGGGGCCAGATACGCAGTATTTT
TRBV3-1	NA	TRBJ2-5	few	CASPGLRGLQETQYF	TGTGCCAGCCCAGGACTACGAGGACTCCAAGAGACCCAGTACTTC
TRBV4-1	NA	TRBJ1-6	NA	CASSQLTGNSPLHF	TGCGCCAGCAGCCAGCTAACAGGAAATTCACCCCTCCACTTT
TRBV29-1	NA	TRBJ2-7	few	CSARRGVEQYF	TGCAGCGCGCGAAGGGGGGTCGAGCAGTACTTC
TRBV20-1	NA	TRBJ1-1	few	CSARDSPMNTEAFF	TGCAGTGCTAGAGACAGTCCCATGAACACTGAAGCTTTCTTT
TRBV4-2	TRBD2	TRBJ2-3	few	CASSQDLSGGATDTQYF	TGTGCCAGCAGCCAAGATCTTAGCGGGGGGGCCACAGATACGCAGTATTTT
TRBV29-1	NA	TRBJ2-1	many	CSVLKLSSYNEQFF	TGCAGCGTTCTTAAGTTATCCTCCTACAATGAGCAGTTCTTC
TRBV4-1	NA	TRBJ1-6	few	CASSQDAGGNSPLHF	TGCGCCAGCAGCCAAGACGCGGGTGGGAATTCACCCCTCCACTTT
TRBV6-1	NA	TRBJ2-2	few	CASSVWEAGELFF	TGTGCCAGCAGTGTCTGGGAAGCCGGGGAGCTGTTTTTT
TRBV6-2/TRBV6-3	NA	TRBJ2-7	NA	CASTSSIYEQYF	TGTGCCAGCACGTCTTCCATCTACGAGCAGTACTTC
TRBV2	TRBD2	TRBJ2-3	NA	CTLSFQSWAGGLSDTQYF	TGTACCCTCAGTTTCCAGAGTTGGGCGGGGGGGCTTTCAGATACGCAGTATTTT
TRBV7-2	TRBD2	TRBJ2-5	NA	CASSLAREGGRETQYF	TGTGCCAGCAGCTTAGCCCGGGAGGGAGGGAGGGAGACCCAGTACTTC
TRBV5-6	TRBD1	TRBJ2-7	NA	CASSHNRGLTYEQYF	TGTGCCAGCAGCCACAACAGGGGGCTCACCTACGAGCAGTACTTC
TRBV5-1	TRBD1	TRBJ2-7	many	CASSLGQGGSYEQYF	TGCGCCAGCAGCTTGGGACAGGGGGGTTCCTACGAGCAGTACTTC